The source of this T cell receptor (beta chain) is a study of identical twins. General study findings and limits: Insertions were reduced in abundant cord blood beta clonotypes but not in memory repertoires. Models came in too low on out-of-frame TCR alpha sharing in monozygotic twins.

The authors used template switching to add a universal primer site and gave cDNA unique molecular identifiers. MiXCR, run by TCRdb on the 5' RACE reads, gives a single entry per CDR3 protein. Of 1.5 million to 2 million distinct CDR3 sequences in the sample, 32% were seen once. About this clonotype itself: The antigen remains undetermined.

V lost 6 bases and J lost 2; bases outside the gene matches: 11. The CDR3 sequence is 16 residues long. Germline assignment: CDR1 MRHNA and CDR2 SNTAGT. The TCR was taken from a newborn girl in good health. The sample comprised cord blood. The chain recombines TRBV6-4 with TRBJ2-3; 7 nucleotides align to TRBD2. Here the CDR3 DNA reads TGTGCCAGCAGCCACAGACCGGGACTAAACACAGATACGCAGTATTTT. It yields the protein CASSHRPGLNTDTQYF.